Listed below are T cell receptor beta chains from one sample, sequenced in a study of OX40 agonist ivuxolimab in advanced cancers. The table came from immunoSEQ multiplex PCR; TCRdb's copy has only in-frame clones and leaves some out. The repertoire holds fewer than 100,000 clones, with under 90% as singletons. The source material was CD4+ or CD8+ T cells sorted from blood, sampled in a trial of the OX40 agonist ivuxolimab. The receptors shown here come from an adult with an advanced solid tumor such as melanoma, head and neck, liver or kidney cancer. The CDR3 runs from the conserved cysteine through the conserved F or W. The D gene is left open where the match is weak. Not all rows give a size; the values are once, few, many and, for expanded clones, a class.

TRBD2	TRBV11-2	TRBJ2-5	once	TGTGCCAGCAGCTTAGGAGGGGGACTAGCGGGAGGGGCGGCAGAGACCCAGTACTTC	CASSLGGGLAGGAAETQYF
NA	TRBV30	TRBJ2-7	NA	TGTGCCTGGAGTGGATACGAGCAGTACTTC	CAWSGYEQYF
TRBD2	TRBV9	TRBJ2-1	once	TGTGCCAGCAGCTTATTAGCGGGAGGGCATGAGCAGTTCTTC	CASSLLAGGHEQFF
TRBD2	TRBV7-2	TRBJ2-7	NA	TGTGCCAGCAGCTTATCGGGTAGCGGGAGTTACGAGCAGTACTTC	CASSLSGSGSYEQYF
NA	TRBV15	TRBJ1-4	once	TGTGCCACCGCCGACAGATTTACTGCAACTAATGAAAAACTGTTTTTT	CATADRFTATNEKLFF
NA	TRBV19	TRBJ2-3	NA	TGTGCCAGTAGTATAGGAGGAGATACGCAGTATTTT	CASSIGGDTQYF
NA	TRBV7-2	TRBJ2-2	NA	TGTGCCAGCAGCTTTCTGGGTCTGGGCACCGGGGAGCTGTTTTTT	CASSFLGLGTGELFF
NA	TRBV15	TRBJ2-7	NA	TGTGCCACCAGCAGAGACCGCGACTACGAGCAGTACTTC	CATSRDRDYEQYF
NA	TRBV28	TRBJ1-1	NA	TGTGCCAGCAGTTTGGGTGTGGGTGAAGCTTTCTTT	CASSLGVGEAFF
NA	TRBV6-4	TRBJ2-3	NA	TGTGCCAGCGGAAATAGGGATACGCAGTATTTT	CASGNRDTQYF